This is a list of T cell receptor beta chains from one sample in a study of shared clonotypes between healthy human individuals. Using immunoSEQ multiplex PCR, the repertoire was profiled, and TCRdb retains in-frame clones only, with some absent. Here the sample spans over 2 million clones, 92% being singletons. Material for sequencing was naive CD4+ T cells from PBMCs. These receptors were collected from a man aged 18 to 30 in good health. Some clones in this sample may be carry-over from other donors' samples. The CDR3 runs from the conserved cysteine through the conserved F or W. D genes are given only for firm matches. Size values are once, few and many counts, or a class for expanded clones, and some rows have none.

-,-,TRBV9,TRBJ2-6,TGTGCCAGCAGCCCTCGCGGCTCTGGGGCCAACGTCCTGACTTTC,CASSPRGSGANVLTF
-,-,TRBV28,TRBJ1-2,TGTGCCAGCAGTTTATGGCCCTTTGCGCCCTATGGCTACACCTTC,CASSLWPFAPYGYTF
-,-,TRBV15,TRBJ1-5,TGTGCCACCAGCAGAGAGGGGGAAGAGCAGCCCCAGCATTTT,CATSREGEEQPQHF
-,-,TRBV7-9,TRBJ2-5,TGTGCCAGCAGCCTCTTACAGCTACAGGGGACCCAGTACTTC,CASSLLQLQGTQYF
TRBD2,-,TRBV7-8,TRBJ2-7,TGTGCCAGCAGCTTAGTCGCGGGAGAGTCCTACTACGAGCAGTACTTC,CASSLVAGESYYEQYF
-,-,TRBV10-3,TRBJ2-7,TGTGCCATCAGTGAGTCTCGGCAGGGCGGCGACGAGCAGTACTTC,CAISESRQGGDEQYF
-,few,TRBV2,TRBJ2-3,TGTGCCAGCACCGGCGGGACAGCTAGCACAGATACGCAGTATTTT,CASTGGTASTDTQYF
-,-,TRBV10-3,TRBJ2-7,TGTGCCATCAGTGACGCTAGGAGGTCCTACGAGCAGTACTTC,CAISDARRSYEQYF
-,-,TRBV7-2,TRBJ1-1,TGTGCCAGCAGCTACGGGGGACAGAACACTGAAGCTTTCTTT,CASSYGGQNTEAFF
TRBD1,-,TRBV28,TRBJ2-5,TGTGCCAGCAGTTCCCCCGGGACAGGGGAAGAGACCCAGTACTTC,CASSSPGTGEETQYF
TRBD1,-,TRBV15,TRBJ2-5,TGTGCCACCAGCAGAGGGATGACAGGGCGCCAAGAGACCCAGTACTTC,CATSRGMTGRQETQYF
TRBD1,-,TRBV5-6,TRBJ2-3,TGTGCCAGCAGCTTAGCGCTAACAGGGGGAGAAACAGATACGCAGTATTTT,CASSLALTGGETDTQYF
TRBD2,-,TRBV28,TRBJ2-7,TGTGCCAGCAGTTTTCGGATGACTAGCGGGAAGGTTGGGACCTACGAGCAGTACTTC,CASSFRMTSGKVGTYEQYF
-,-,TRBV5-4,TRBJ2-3,TGTGCCAGCAGCTTGAAAGGTGCTGATACGCAGTATTTT,CASSLKGADTQYF
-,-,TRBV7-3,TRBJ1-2,TGTGCCAGCAGCCAAGACGGCGTTGAGGGCTACACCTTC,CASSQDGVEGYTF
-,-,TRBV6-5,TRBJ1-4,TGTGCCAGCCGTCGGATTAACCTCGGAGGTGAAAAACTGTTTTTT,CASRRINLGGEKLFF
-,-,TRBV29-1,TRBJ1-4,TGCAGCGTGAAAGATGAAAAACTGTTTTTT,CSVKDEKLFF
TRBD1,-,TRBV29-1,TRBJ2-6,TGCAGCGTTGAAGGACAGGGGTCTGGGGCCAACGTCCTGACTTTC,CSVEGQGSGANVLTF
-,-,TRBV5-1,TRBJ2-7,TGCGCCAGCAGCTCAGACCCGAGTTACGGGACTGCCGTCTACGAGCAGTACTTC,CASSSDPSYGTAVYEQYF
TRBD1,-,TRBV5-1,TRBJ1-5,TGCGCCAGCAGCATATCCGGGACAGGGGCAGGGCAGCCCCAGCATTTT,CASSISGTGAGQPQHF
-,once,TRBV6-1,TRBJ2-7,TGTGCCACCCGGCTCTTAGCGGACGCTACCTACGAGCAGTACTTC,CATRLLADATYEQYF
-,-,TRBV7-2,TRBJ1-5,TGTGCCAGCAGCCCACCCGGGACCAATCAGCCCCAGCATTTT,CASSPPGTNQPQHF
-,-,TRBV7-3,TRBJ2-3,TGTGCCAGCAGCTCAACACCCAGCCTAGGCCGCACAGATACGCAGTATTTT,CASSSTPSLGRTDTQYF
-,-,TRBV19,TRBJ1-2,TGTGCCAGTAGTATAACCCCGAGAGGACCGGAGCAGGGAATCATGCGTGGCTACACCTTC,CASSITPRGPEQGIMRGYTF
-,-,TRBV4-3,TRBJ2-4,TGCGCCAGCAGCCAAGATCAGACTAGAAACATTCAGTACTTC,CASSQDQTRNIQYF
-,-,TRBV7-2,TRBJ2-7,TGTGCCAGCAGCTTGTGGGCGGGACTCTCCTACGAGCAGTACTTC,CASSLWAGLSYEQYF
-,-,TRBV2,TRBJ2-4,TGTGCCAGTGCCGGTGAAGGAGTCGGGAACATTCAGTACTTC,CASAGEGVGNIQYF
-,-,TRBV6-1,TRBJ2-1,TGTGCCAGCAGTGCCCAGGGGTTCACGGATGAGCAGTTCTTC,CASSAQGFTDEQFF
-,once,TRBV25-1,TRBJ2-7,TGTGCCAGCAGTGAATGGGCGGAGAGCTCCTACGAGCAGTACTTC,CASSEWAESSYEQYF
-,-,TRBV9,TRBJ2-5,TGTGCCAGCAGCAAGCAAGAGACCCAGTACTTC,CASSKQETQYF
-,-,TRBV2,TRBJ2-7,TGTGCCAGCAGTTCGGGATTCTCGGGCTACGAGCAGTACTTC,CASSSGFSGYEQYF
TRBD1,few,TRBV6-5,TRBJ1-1,TGTGCCAGCAAAATCGGGACAGGGACCACTGAAGCTTTCTTT,CASKIGTGTTEAFF
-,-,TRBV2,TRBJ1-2,TGTGCCAGCAGTGAACTAGGACAGTCCCATGGCTACACCTTC,CASSELGQSHGYTF
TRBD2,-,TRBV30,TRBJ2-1,TGTGCCTGGAGTGTACTTGGGACTAGCGGGTCCTACAATGAGCAGTTCTTC,CAWSVLGTSGSYNEQFF
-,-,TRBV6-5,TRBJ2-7,TGTGCCAGCAGTGAACGACAGTTTCCCTACGAGCAGTACTTC,CASSERQFPYEQYF
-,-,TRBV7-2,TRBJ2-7,TGTGCCAGCAGCTTAAGGTACCCGTCCTACGAGCAGTACTTC,CASSLRYPSYEQYF
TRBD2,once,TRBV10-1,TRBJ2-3,TGCGCCAGTATTAGCGGGGGAAGCACAGATACGCAGTATTTT,CASISGGSTDTQYF
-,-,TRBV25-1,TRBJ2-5,TGTGCCAGCAGTGAATCGGGCCGGCGTGGAGAGCAGTACTTC,CASSESGRRGEQYF
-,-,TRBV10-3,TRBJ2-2,TGTGCCATCAGTGACCGAGTGGCCGACGGGGAGCTGTTTTTT,CAISDRVADGELFF
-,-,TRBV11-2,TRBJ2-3,TGTGCCAGCAGCTTAGATCGGCCAAGGACAGATACGCAGTATTTT,CASSLDRPRTDTQYF
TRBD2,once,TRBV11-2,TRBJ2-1,TGTGCCAGCAGCTTGTTGACTAGCGGGAGGGTGGTAGATGAGCAGTTCTTC,CASSLLTSGRVVDEQFF
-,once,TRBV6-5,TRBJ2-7,TGTGCCAGCAGTTACTCGGTGGGGGACTCCTACGAGCAGTACTTC,CASSYSVGDSYEQYF